This TCR beta chain was observed in a study of blood T cell repertoires in COVID-19. Study-level information: From the United States, Italy and Spain came samples of acute and convalescent COVID-19. Sample material is recorded as cDNA or gDNA derived from T cells, B-cell-depleted T cells, or PBMCs.

Seattle-derived patients entered the study during active infection and were followed longitudinally. Source study methods: Cell counts per sample came from amplifying reference gene primers. Measured with immunoSEQ multiplex PCR; TCRdb has only the in-frame clones, and not every one. V and J calls and clone size follow that table, whereas D and trimming were derived from the DNA. The sample shows 80,000 to 100,000 clones, less than 85% of them seen only once. This receptor was obtained from a man between 65 and 85 years old with COVID-19, enrolled during active disease. The sequencing sample was made of peripheral blood.

This CDR3 reads CATSRDQGYGEQYF. In DNA, the CDR3 is TGTGCCACCAGCAGAGATCAGGGCTACGGCGAGCAGTACTTC. This chain joins TRBV15 and TRBJ2-7; D perhaps matches TRBD1 (5 bases). The length of the CDR3 is 14 residues. Between the trimmed V and J ends, which lost 0 bases and 6 bases, there was a span of 12 bases. The germline V gene encodes CDR1 LNHNV and CDR2 YYDKDF (reference sequence).